These 21 T cell receptor beta chains originate from one sample sequenced in a study of response to subunit inactivated influenza vaccine. TCRdb analysed the RT-PCR reads with MiXCR anew, one entry per CDR3 protein. This sample has approximately 490,000 distinct CDR3 sequences, with approximately 6.9% found just once. Sequenced here: PBMCs from blood, sampled around 25 months after vaccination. The source is a man between 50 and 69 years old who received an inactivated influenza vaccine.

The CDR3 DNA reads as TGCAGTGCTTACTTGCGTGTCCTCCCCGGCACTGAAGCTTTCTTT. This translates into CSAYLRVLPGTEAFF. The chain carries TRBV20-1 and TRBJ1-1; D unresolved. With 5 bases removed from V and 4 bases from J, the gap between germline ends came to 20 bases. CDR1 and CDR2 from the germline V gene are DFQATT and SNEGSKA (reference sequence). CDR3 length: 15 residues.

In its sample, this clonotype was seen a few times. V gene TRBV5-5 combines with J gene TRBJ1-5; no definite D call. V was pared by 4 bases and J by 0 bases, with 14 bases between. The CDR3 has 16 residues. Germline CDR1 and CDR2: SGHKS and YYEKEE (reference sequence). This CDR3 is CASSPMTAPSNQPQHF. The CDR3 region has the DNA TGTGCCAGCAGCCCGATGACGGCTCCTAGCAATCAGCCCCAGCATTTT.

This clonotype has just a few counts. The chain has TRBV20-1 and TRBJ1-3; TRBD1 matches at 8 bases. The J segment lost 8 bases and the V segment lost 6 bases, leaving 12 bases of the junction unmatched. The CDR3 is made up of 14 amino acids. Germline assignment: CDR1 DFQATT and CDR2 SNEGSKA (reference sequence). CDR3 region: CSAGAGQGADTIYF. CDR3 bases: TGCAGTGCAGGGGCCGGCCAGGGGGCAGACACCATATATTTT.

This chain links TRBV6-1 with TRBJ1-1, with 7 bases identical to TRBD1. V lost 6 bases to trimming and J lost 6 bases; unmatched junction nucleotides: 13. The CDR3 contains 15 residues. The germline CDR1 and CDR2 sequences are MNHNS and SASEGT. CDR3 in amino acids: CASRGATTGDPEAFF. In nucleotides, the CDR3 is TGTGCCAGCAGGGGGGCTACTACAGGGGATCCTGAAGCTTTCTTT.

This clonotype was found many times. The V call is TRBV20-1, the J call TRBJ2-3, with 8 bases lining up with TRBD1. The CDR3 sequence is 14 residues long. V gave up 2 bases and J gave up 2 bases; unmatched junction bases: 3. Per germline, CDR1 DFQATT and CDR2 SNEGSKA (reference sequence). CDR3: CSARRTGITDTQYF. The DNA of the CDR3 is TGCAGTGCTAGAAGGACAGGGATCACAGATACGCAGTATTTT.

This clonotype was observed at least ten times. The chain links TRBV29-1 to TRBJ2-3, with TRBD2 as a possible D gene (6 bases). Germline CDR1 reads SQVTM; CDR2 reads ANQGSEA. V dropped 7 bases and J dropped 5 bases, with 16 bases sitting between them. This CDR3 has 13 residues. For the CDR3, the DNA is TGCAGCGGGGGACTCCGACTACAAGATACGCAGTATTTT. It yields the protein CSGGLRLQDTQYF.

The chain couples TRBV19 to TRBJ2-5, with 7 nucleotides matching TRBD1. CDR3 length: 15 residues. Germline V gene data show CDR1 as LNHDA and CDR2 as SQIVND (reference sequence). V lost 4 bases, J lost 5 bases, and 10 bases stayed unmatched. The CDR3 loop reads CASSTSRQGWETQYF. In DNA form, the CDR3 reads TGTGCCAGTAGTACAAGTAGACAGGGTTGGGAGACCCAGTACTTC.

This clonotype has just a few counts. The V call is TRBV7-9, the J call TRBJ1-2, with D unresolved. V was clipped by 1 base and J by 4 bases, with 10 bases between them. Looked up from germline, CDR1 is SEHNR and CDR2 is FQNEAQ (reference sequence). The length of the CDR3 is 14 residues. The chain's CDR3 is CASSLGGKTYGYTF. The CDR3 DNA reads TGTGCCAGCAGCTTAGGAGGCAAGACCTATGGCTACACCTTC.

This clonotype was picked up many times. The V call is TRBV11-2, the J call TRBJ1-2; 8 positions match TRBD1. With 4 bases clipped from V and 4 bases from J, the junction kept 5 bases outside the gene matches. This CDR3 has 14 residues. The germline CDR1 and CDR2 sequences are SGHAT and FQNNGV. The CDR3 spells CASSSGTGVYGYTF. The CDR3 nucleotides are TGTGCCAGCAGCTCTGGGACAGGAGTCTATGGCTACACCTTC. The complete variable domain, with remaining parts taken from reference TRBV11-2 and TRBJ1-2, reads EAGVAQSPRYKIIEKRQSVAFWCNPISGHATLYWYQQILGQGPKLLIQFQNNGVVDDSQLPKDRFSAERLKGVDSTLKIQPAKLEDSAVYLCASSSGTGVYGYTFGSGTRLTVV.

This clonotype has a count of ten or more. The chain carries TRBV28 and TRBJ1-1, with D possibly being TRBD1 (5 bases). Per germline, CDR1 MDHEN and CDR2 SYDVKM. Trimming shortened V by 6 bases and J by 6 bases, and 20 bases separated the two germline ends. The CDR3 consists of 15 residues. The CDR3 region has the DNA TGTGCCAGCAGGGGTTCCTGGGGGGTAGGCGCTGAAGCTTTCTTT. Translating it yields CASRGSWGVGAEAFF.

In its sample, this clonotype was seen many times. The chain combines TRBV20-1 with TRBJ2-1; D is possibly TRBD2 (6 bases). Germline assignment: CDR1 DFQATT and CDR2 SNEGSKA (reference sequence). Trimming stripped 0 bases from V and 7 bases from J, with 10 bases between. The CDR3 covers 13 residues. The CDR3 nucleotides are TGCAGTGCTAGAGACCTACTAGCAAATGAGCAGTTCTTC. Its protein is CSARDLLANEQFF.

This clonotype has only a few counts. V is TRBV7-2 and J is TRBJ1-5, with D perhaps matching TRBD1 (6 bases). The CDR3 sequence is 14 residues long. Germline V lookup: CDR1 SGHTA, CDR2 FQGNSA. The ends were cut back, 4 bases at V and 5 bases at J, with 12 bases in the middle. The CDR3 loop is CASSSRGGHQPQHF. The CDR3 DNA follows: TGTGCCAGCAGCTCCAGGGGTGGGCATCAGCCCCAGCATTTT.

Regarding this clonotype: This may be a read error: a much more frequent sequence differs by one nucleotide. The V call is TRBV7-2, the J call TRBJ2-1, with no clear D. This CDR3 comprises 12 residues. The germline gives CDR1 SGHTA, CDR2 FQGNSA. V gave up 5 bases and J gave up 6 bases, with 8 bases separating them. Written as DNA, the CDR3 is TGTGCCAGCAGCCAGCCGGGCAATGAGCAGTTCTTC. Its protein is CASSQPGNEQFF.

V and J are TRBV20-1 and TRBJ1-1; a possible D gene is TRBD1 (6 bases). Per the germline V gene, CDR1 is DFQATT and CDR2 is SNEGSKA (reference sequence). Trimming took 6 bases from V and 2 from J, leaving 16 bases between them. The CDR3 contains 14 residues. The CDR3 loop is CSAASFRGNTEAFF. The CDR3, as DNA: TGCAGTGCCGCATCCTTCAGGGGAAACACTGAAGCTTTCTTT.

Many counts were recorded for this clonotype. In DNA, the CDR3 is TGTGCCAGTAGTACAGGGGGGCGAACCGGGGAGCTGTTTTTT. It encodes CASSTGGRTGELFF. This chain connects TRBV19 to TRBJ2-2; perhaps TRBD1 as D (7 bases). The CDR3 runs to 14 residues. Germline V gene sequence: CDR1 LNHDA, CDR2 SQIVND (reference sequence). With 4 bases removed from V and 5 bases from J, the gap between germline ends came to 11 bases.

The chain carries TRBV5-1 and TRBJ2-1; unclear D gene. The CDR3 is made up of 13 amino acids. Germline V gives CDR1 SGHRS, CDR2 YFSETQ. The germline V and J ends were trimmed by 4 bases and 7 bases, with 12 bases remaining between them. The CDR3 protein is CASSTARANEQFF. The CDR3 DNA reads TGCGCCAGCAGCACGGCTAGGGCGAATGAGCAGTTCTTC.

The genes are TRBV7-2 and TRBJ2-1, with TRBD1 identical over 9 bases. This CDR3 spans 15 amino acids. The ends lost 7 bases at V and 4 bases at J; junction bases unmatched: 8. Germline CDR1 and CDR2: SGHTA and FQGNSA. This CDR3 reads CASTAGTGTYNEQFF. The CDR3 bases are TGTGCCAGCACCGCCGGGACAGGGACTTACAATGAGCAGTTCTTC.

This clonotype showed up just a few times. The rearrangement uses TRBV28 and TRBJ2-2, with D perhaps given as TRBD1 or TRBD2 (5 bases each). In germline, CDR1 is MDHEN, CDR2 SYDVKM. Trimming cost V 5 bases and J 3 bases, with 10 bases left between them. There are 14 residues in the CDR3. This CDR3 is CASSTLGDTGELFF. The CDR3 DNA is TGTGCCAGCAGTACACTAGGGGACACCGGGGAGCTGTTTTTT.

This rearrangement joins TRBV20-1 to TRBJ2-1; D may be TRBD1 (6 bases). The CDR3 has 14 residues. Trimming removed 5 bases from V and 7 bases from J, with 18 bases in between. CDR1 and CDR2 from the germline V gene are DFQATT and SNEGSKA (reference sequence). As DNA, the CDR3 is TGCAGTGCTGAAGACAGGTCCAGGGGAAATGAGCAGTTCTTC. Its translation: CSAEDRSRGNEQFF.

The chain is built from TRBV6-2 or TRBV6-3 and TRBJ2-7, with TRBD2 identical over 11 bases. The V segment lost 4 bases and the J segment 5 bases; nucleotides outside the gene matches: 10. The CDR3 contains 16 residues. The germline V gene encodes CDR1 MNHEY and CDR2 SVGEGT. The CDR3 coding sequence is TGTGCCAGCAGTTTCTCCGCTAGCGGGAGGATCGACGAGCAGTACTTC. Its protein product is CASSFSASGRIDEQYF.

This clonotype was counted ten times or more. The V gene is TRBV4-2, the J gene TRBJ2-3, with D tentatively TRBD2 (6 bases). The germline gives CDR1 LGHNA, CDR2 YNFKEQ. Trimming removed 0 bases at V and 2 bases at J, with 9 bases between. The CDR3 length is 15 residues. The CDR3 is CASSQDGDFTDTQYF. CDR3 DNA: TGTGCCAGCAGCCAAGATGGGGACTTCACAGATACGCAGTATTTT.